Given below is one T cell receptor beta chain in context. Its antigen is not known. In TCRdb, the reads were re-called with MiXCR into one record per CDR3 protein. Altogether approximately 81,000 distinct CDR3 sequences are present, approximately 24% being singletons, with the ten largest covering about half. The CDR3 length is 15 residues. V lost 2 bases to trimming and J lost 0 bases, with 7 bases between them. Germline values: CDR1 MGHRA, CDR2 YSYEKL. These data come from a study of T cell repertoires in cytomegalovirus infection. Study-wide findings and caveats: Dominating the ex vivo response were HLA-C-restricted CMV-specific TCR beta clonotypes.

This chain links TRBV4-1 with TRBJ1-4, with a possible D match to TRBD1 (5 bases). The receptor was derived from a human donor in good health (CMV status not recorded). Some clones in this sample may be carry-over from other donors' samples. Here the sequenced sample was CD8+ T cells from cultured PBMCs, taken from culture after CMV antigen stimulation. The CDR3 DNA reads TGCGCCAGCAGCCAACAAGGGGCAACTAATGAAAAACTGTTTTTT. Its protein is CASSQQGATNEKLFF.